The entry below gives a single TCR beta chain sequence along with its context. Antigen unknown. Assay: immunoSEQ multiplex PCR; the TCRdb copy retains only in-frame clones and omits some. The table has some 86,000 clones, around 89% seen once. Trimming at V came to 5 bases and at J to 10 bases, leaving 12 bases not matched to a gene. CDR1 and CDR2 (germline): SEHNR, FQNEAQ (reference sequence). The CDR3 length is 15 residues. The record originates from a study of graft-versus-host responses after intestinal transplantation. Study context: Recipients had transplants, and these were multivisceral, liver-intestinal, or isolated intestinal. Induction using anti-thymocyte globulin, followed by tacrolimus and steroids for roughly 3 years, was given to all recipients. Study-level findings and limits: Recipient bone marrow held GvH clones, some seen earlier in ileum or blood. The highest levels of circulating GvH clones went along with early declines in HvG clones after transplant.

The clonotype was recovered from a human donor who was the organ donor for an intestinal transplant. The sample consisted of unstimulated CD4+ T cells sorted from spleen or lymph node cells, taken before transplant. The chain recombines TRBV7-9 with TRBJ2-3, with TRBD2 identical over 10 bases. The CDR3 sequence is CASSLTSGRGGAQYF. The CDR3 bases are TGTGCCAGCAGCCTGACTAGCGGGCGAGGGGGTGCGCAGTATTTT.